This TCR beta chain derives from a study of blood T cell repertoires in COVID-19. Study at large: The study drew acute and convalescent COVID-19 samples from the United States, Italy and Spain. The cDNA or gDNA used as material had been derived from T cells, B-cell-depleted T cells, or PBMCs.

Germline values: CDR1 SGHRS, CDR2 YFSETQ. The trim removed 0 bases at V and 3 bases at J, leaving 3 bases unmatched. The CDR3 contains 15 residues. Per the original methods: Amplification of reference gene primers was used by the study to estimate nucleated cell counts. Repertoires were generated with immunoSEQ multiplex PCR, while TCRdb's copy carries only in-frame clones and drops some. V and J calls and clone size are given by that table; D and trimming were obtained from the DNA. The sample has about 56,000 clones, roughly 90% seen once; the top ten hold 3.5%. A remark on this clone: Other DNA sequences in the sample encode the same CDR3.

The sample taken for sequencing was peripheral blood. The receptor was derived from a man aged 50 or older with active COVID-19. The V and J genes are TRBV5-1 and TRBJ2-7; 10 nucleotides line up with TRBD1. The chain's CDR3 is CASSLGQGASYEQYF. DNA of the CDR3: TGCGCCAGCAGCTTGGGACAGGGGGCGAGCTACGAGCAGTACTTC.